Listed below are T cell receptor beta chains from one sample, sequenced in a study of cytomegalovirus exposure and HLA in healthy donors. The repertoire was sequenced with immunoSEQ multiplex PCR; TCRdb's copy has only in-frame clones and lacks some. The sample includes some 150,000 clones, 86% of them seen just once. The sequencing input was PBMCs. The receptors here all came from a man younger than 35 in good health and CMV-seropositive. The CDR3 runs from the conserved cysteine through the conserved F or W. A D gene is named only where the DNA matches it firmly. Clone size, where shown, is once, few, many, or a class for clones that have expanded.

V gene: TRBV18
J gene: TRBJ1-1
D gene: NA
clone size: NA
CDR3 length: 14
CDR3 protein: CASSPAGVTAEAFF
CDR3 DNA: TGTGCCAGCTCACCCGCAGGGGTCACGGCTGAAGCTTTCTTT

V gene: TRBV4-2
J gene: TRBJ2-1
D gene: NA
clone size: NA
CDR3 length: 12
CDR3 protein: CASSPQGGEQFF
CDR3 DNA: TGTGCCAGCAGCCCCCAGGGGGGTGAGCAGTTCTTC

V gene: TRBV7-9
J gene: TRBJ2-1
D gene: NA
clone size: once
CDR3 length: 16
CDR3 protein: CASSSLGGPRVNEQFF
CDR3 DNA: TGTGCCAGCAGCTCCCTAGGGGGACCCCGGGTGAATGAGCAGTTCTTC

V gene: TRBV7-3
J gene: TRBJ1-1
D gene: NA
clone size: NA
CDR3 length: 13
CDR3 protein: CASSLYGDSRAFF
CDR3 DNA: TGTGCCAGCAGTTTATACGGAGACAGCAGGGCTTTCTTT

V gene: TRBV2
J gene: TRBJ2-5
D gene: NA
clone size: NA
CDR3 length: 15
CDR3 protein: CASTLVGARQETQYF
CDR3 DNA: TGTGCCAGCACCCTGGTTGGGGCGCGACAAGAGACCCAGTACTTC

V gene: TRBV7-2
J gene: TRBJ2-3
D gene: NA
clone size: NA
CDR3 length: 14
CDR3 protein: CASSLAPSTDTQYF
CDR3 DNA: TGTGCCAGCAGCTTAGCCCCTAGCACAGATACGCAGTATTTT

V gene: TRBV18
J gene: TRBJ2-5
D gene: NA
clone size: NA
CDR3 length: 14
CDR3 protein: CASSPGAGRETQYF
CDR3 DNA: TGTGCCAGCTCACCAGGGGCGGGGCGCGAGACCCAGTACTTC

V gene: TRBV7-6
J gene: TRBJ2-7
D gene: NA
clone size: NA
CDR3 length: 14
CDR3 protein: CASSLGSGSHEQYF
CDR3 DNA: TGTGCCAGCAGCTTAGGGTCAGGGTCCCACGAGCAGTACTTC

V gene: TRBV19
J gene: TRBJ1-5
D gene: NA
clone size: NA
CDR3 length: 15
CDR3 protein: CASKIPTLRNQPQHF
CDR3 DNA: TGTGCCAGTAAAATCCCCACCCTCCGGAATCAGCCCCAGCATTTT

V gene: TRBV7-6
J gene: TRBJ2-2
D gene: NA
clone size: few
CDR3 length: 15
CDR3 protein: CASSLWAENTGELFF
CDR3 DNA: TGTGCCAGCAGCTTATGGGCAGAGAACACCGGGGAGCTGTTTTTT

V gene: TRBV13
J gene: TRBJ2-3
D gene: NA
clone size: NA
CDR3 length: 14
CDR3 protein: CASSLDPPGDTQYF
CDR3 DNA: TGTGCCAGCAGCTTAGACCCCCCGGGTGATACGCAGTATTTT

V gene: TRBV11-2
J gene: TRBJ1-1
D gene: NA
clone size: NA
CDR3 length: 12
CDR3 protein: CASSVSRAEAFF
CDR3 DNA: TGTGCCAGCAGCGTATCGAGGGCTGAAGCTTTCTTT

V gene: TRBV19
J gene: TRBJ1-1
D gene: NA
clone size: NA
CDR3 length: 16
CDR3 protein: CATIVTSRRENTEAFF
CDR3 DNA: TGTGCCACTATAGTGACATCTCGAAGAGAGAACACTGAAGCTTTCTTT

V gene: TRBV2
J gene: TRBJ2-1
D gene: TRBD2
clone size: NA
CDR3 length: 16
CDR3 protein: CASSEERGRVYNEQFF
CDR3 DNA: TGTGCCAGCAGTGAAGAACGCGGGAGGGTCTACAATGAGCAGTTCTTC

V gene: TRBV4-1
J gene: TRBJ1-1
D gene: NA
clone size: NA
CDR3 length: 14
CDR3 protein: CASSQGGVNTEAFF
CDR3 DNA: TGCGCCAGCAGCCAAGGGGGGGTTAACACTGAAGCTTTCTTT

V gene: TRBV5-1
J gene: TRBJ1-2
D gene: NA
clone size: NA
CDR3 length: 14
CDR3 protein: CASSSGQTNYGYTF
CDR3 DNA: TGCGCCAGCAGCTCCGGACAGACCAACTATGGCTACACCTTC